The rows below give T cell receptor beta chains drawn from one sample of a study of OX40 agonist ivuxolimab in advanced cancers. The method was immunoSEQ multiplex PCR; TCRdb's version includes in-frame clones alone and lacks a portion of them. The table has around 67,000 clones, 80% to 85% seen once. The sample was CD4+ or CD8+ T cells sorted from blood, taken in a trial of the OX40 agonist ivuxolimab. These receptors were taken from an adult with an advanced solid tumor such as melanoma, head and neck, liver or kidney cancer. Each CDR3 is given with its conserved first and last residue. The D gene is left open where the match is weak. Not every row has a clone size; where given, it reads once, few, many or a size class.

NA	TRBJ2-3	TRBD2	TRBV11-3	CASSPRTSSTDTQYF	TGTGCCAGCAGCCCCCGGACTAGCAGCACAGATACGCAGTATTTT
NA	TRBJ2-3	NA	TRBV4-2	CASSQRGGWADTQYF	TGTGCCAGCAGCCAACGGGGTGGTTGGGCAGATACGCAGTATTTT
NA	TRBJ2-1	NA	TRBV7-9	CASSLGTTYNEQFF	TGTGCCAGCAGCTTAGGGACCACCTACAATGAGCAGTTCTTC
NA	TRBJ1-1	NA	TRBV28	CASTTPGLTEAFF	TGTGCCAGCACCACTCCAGGTCTTACTGAAGCTTTCTTT
NA	TRBJ2-2	NA	TRBV6-1	CASSDWTGELFF	TGTGCCAGCAGCGACTGGACCGGGGAGCTGTTTTTT
NA	TRBJ2-7	TRBD2	TRBV6-5	CASSSPGLAGEQYF	TGTGCCAGCAGCTCGCCGGGACTAGCGGGAGAGCAGTACTTC
NA	TRBJ2-7	NA	TRBV5-6	CASSLAGVSYEQYF	TGTGCCAGCAGCTTGGCAGGGGTCTCCTACGAGCAGTACTTC
NA	TRBJ2-2	NA	TRBV19	CASSSSLAENTGELFF	TGTGCCAGTAGTTCCTCGTTAGCGGAGAACACCGGGGAGCTGTTTTTT
NA	TRBJ2-3	TRBD1	TRBV6-1	CASSGRDREYTQYF	TGTGCCAGCAGTGGCCGGGACAGGGAATATACGCAGTATTTT
once	TRBJ2-7	TRBD1	TRBV28	CASRGQGGGGEQYF	TGTGCCAGCAGGGGACAGGGAGGAGGGGGCGAGCAGTACTTC
NA	TRBJ2-2	NA	TRBV7-9	CASSPEGTTRTGELFF	TGTGCCAGCAGCCCCGAGGGGACCACGAGAACCGGGGAGCTGTTTTTT
NA	TRBJ2-1	TRBD1	TRBV7-2	CASSLGTGVREQFF	TGTGCCAGCAGCCTAGGGACAGGGGTAAGGGAGCAGTTCTTC
NA	TRBJ2-1	NA	TRBV7-2	CASSLAPSEFVKYNEQFF	TGTGCCAGCAGCTTAGCGCCCTCGGAATTTGTGAAATACAATGAGCAGTTCTTC
NA	TRBJ2-5	TRBD2	TRBV28	CASSSGLAGGFQETQYF	TGTGCCAGCAGTTCGGGACTAGCGGGGGGATTCCAAGAGACCCAGTACTTC
NA	TRBJ2-3	TRBD1	TRBV4-1	CASSLRTGTSTDTQYF	TGCGCCAGCAGCCTACGGACAGGGACTAGCACAGATACGCAGTATTTT
few	TRBJ1-2	TRBD1	TRBV29-1	CTTFRTGDGYTF	TGCACCACCTTTAGGACAGGGGATGGCTACACCTTC
NA	TRBJ2-7	NA	TRBV11-2	CASSFGYSYEQYF	TGTGCCAGCAGCTTTGGCTACTCCTACGAGCAGTACTTC
NA	TRBJ2-7	NA	TRBV6-6	CASNPEAPYEQYF	TGTGCCAGCAACCCCGAGGCGCCCTACGAGCAGTACTTC
NA	TRBJ1-2	NA	TRBV7-9	CASSSSGAGYGYTF	TGTGCCAGCAGCTCCTCAGGGGCGGGGTATGGCTACACCTTC
NA	TRBJ1-1	NA	TRBV18	CASSPRGGANTEAFF	TGTGCCAGCTCACCCAGAGGGGGGGCGAACACTGAAGCTTTCTTT
NA	TRBJ1-3	NA	TRBV5-4	CASSPSGTTGNTIYF	TGTGCCAGCAGCCCTTCCGGGACAACTGGAAACACCATATATTTT
few	TRBJ1-2	NA	TRBV7-8	CASSPTNYGYTF	TGTGCCAGCAGCCCCACCAACTATGGCTACACCTTC
NA	TRBJ1-1	NA	TRBV5-1	CASSLEFNTFTEAFF	TGCGCCAGCAGCTTGGAGTTCAATACTTTCACTGAAGCTTTCTTT
NA	TRBJ2-5	TRBD2	TRBV30	CAWSVTSEETQYF	TGTGCCTGGAGTGTCACTAGCGAAGAGACTCAGTACTTC
NA	TRBJ2-5	NA	TRBV7-6	CASSRNIQETQYF	TGTGCCAGCAGCCGTAATATCCAAGAGACCCAGTACTTC
NA	TRBJ1-3	NA	TRBV30	CAWSQGFRGSGNTIYF	TGTGCCTGGAGTCAGGGGTTTAGGGGCTCTGGAAACACCATATATTTT
NA	TRBJ2-1	NA	TRBV5-4	CASSQDLTFSSYNEQFF	TGTGCCAGCAGCCAAGATCTGACCTTCAGCTCCTACAATGAGCAGTTCTTC
NA	TRBJ2-7	NA	TRBV5-8	CASSPHRAASFYEQYF	TGTGCCAGCAGCCCCCATAGGGCAGCGAGTTTCTACGAGCAGTACTTC
NA	TRBJ2-5	NA	TRBV25-1	CASSESRNRLETQYF	TGTGCCAGCAGTGAGTCTCGGAATCGGCTAGAGACCCAGTACTTC
NA	TRBJ2-7	NA	TRBV9	CASSVAIQSEQYF	TGTGCCAGCAGCGTAGCTATCCAAAGCGAGCAGTACTTC
NA	TRBJ2-2	NA	TRBV6-5	CASSYPSSPIGELFF	TGTGCCAGCAGTTACCCCTCCAGTCCTATCGGGGAGCTGTTTTTT
NA	TRBJ2-7	NA	TRBV9	CASSVDGASNEQYF	TGTGCCAGCAGCGTAGATGGGGCTTCTAACGAGCAGTACTTC
NA	TRBJ1-1	NA	TRBV19	CASRRGGPDTEAFF	TGTGCCAGTCGCCGTGGAGGACCCGACACTGAAGCTTTCTTT
NA	TRBJ2-7	NA	TRBV7-9	CASSGRTESYEQYF	TGTGCCAGCAGCGGACGGACAGAATCCTACGAGCAGTACTTC
NA	TRBJ2-5	NA	TRBV7-2	CASSPTAGQETQYF	TGTGCCAGCAGCCCAACAGCAGGACAAGAGACCCAGTACTTC
NA	TRBJ2-7	NA	TRBV5-1	CASSSTGGSYEQYF	TGCGCCAGCAGCTCCACCGGGGGCTCCTACGAGCAGTACTTC
NA	TRBJ1-5	NA	TRBV5-1	CASSLHQPQHF	TGCGCCAGCAGCTTGCACCAGCCCCAGCATTTT
NA	TRBJ1-5	TRBD1	TRBV2	CASSDDRGGNQPQHF	TGTGCCAGCAGTGATGACAGGGGAGGCAATCAGCCCCAGCATTTT
NA	TRBJ1-1	NA	TRBV7-3	CASSLGRVAFF	TGTGCCAGCAGCTTAGGCAGGGTGGCTTTCTTT
NA	TRBJ1-3	NA	TRBV30	CAWSKSTRGNTIYF	TGTGCCTGGAGTAAGAGTACTCGGGGAAACACCATATATTTT
NA	TRBJ1-6	NA	TRBV7-2	CASSSLGPSYSPLHF	TGTGCCAGCAGCTCCTTAGGGCCGAGTTATTCACCCCTCCACTTT
NA	TRBJ1-1	NA	TRBV30	CAWSVPGGGTTEAFF	TGTGCCTGGAGTGTACCGGGGGGAGGTACCACTGAAGCTTTCTTT
NA	TRBJ2-1	TRBD1	TRBV9	CASSAPGTGENEQFF	TGTGCCAGCAGCGCCCCCGGGACAGGGGAAAATGAGCAGTTCTTC
NA	TRBJ2-7	NA	TRBV28	CASSFRGKAGGEQYF	TGTGCCAGCAGTTTTCGTGGCAAAGCCGGAGGCGAGCAGTACTTC
NA	TRBJ1-1	NA	TRBV7-9	CASSQSNDGANTEAFF	TGTGCCAGCAGCCAGAGCAATGACGGAGCAAACACTGAAGCTTTCTTT
NA	TRBJ2-4	TRBD1	TRBV4-3	CASSQWGQGFENIQYF	TGCGCCAGCAGCCAGTGGGGACAGGGGTTCGAAAACATTCAGTACTTC
NA	TRBJ2-7	NA	TRBV10-3	CAISETRLSSSYEQYF	TGTGCCATCAGTGAGACCCGGCTATCGAGCTCCTACGAGCAGTACTTC
NA	TRBJ1-2	NA	TRBV2	CASSVAIWAEGANGYTF	TGTGCCAGCAGTGTAGCTATTTGGGCTGAAGGGGCGAATGGCTACACCTTC
NA	TRBJ2-1	NA	TRBV11-2	CASSSWAPGADEQFF	TGTGCCAGCAGCTCGTGGGCCCCAGGAGCAGATGAGCAGTTCTTC
NA	TRBJ2-3	NA	TRBV7-2	CASSPRGADTQYF	TGTGCCAGCAGCCCCCGCGGGGCGGATACGCAGTATTTT
NA	TRBJ1-5	NA	TRBV18	CASSPGTTSNQPQHF	TGTGCCAGCTCACCCGGGACAACGAGCAATCAGCCCCAGCATTTT
NA	TRBJ2-7	NA	TRBV14	CASSQDDGRTYEQHF	TGTGCCAGCAGCCAAGATGACGGGCGTACCTACGAGCAGCACTTC
NA	TRBJ2-7	TRBD1	TRBV7-9	CASSLGDRSGYEQYF	TGTGCCAGCAGCTTAGGGGACAGGTCGGGATACGAGCAGTACTTC
once	TRBJ1-2	NA	TRBV7-2	CASETGADYGYTF	TGTGCCAGTGAGACGGGGGCGGACTATGGCTACACCTTC
NA	TRBJ1-1	TRBD1	TRBV4-1	CASSPRDRRFEAFF	TGCGCCAGCAGCCCTCGGGACAGGCGTTTTGAAGCTTTCTTT
few	TRBJ1-5	NA	TRBV7-8	CASSLVPGANQPQHF	TGTGCCAGCAGCTTAGTGCCAGGGGCGAATCAGCCCCAGCATTTT
NA	TRBJ2-3	TRBD2	TRBV27	CASRLLAGAPTDTQYF	TGTGCCAGCAGGCTCCTAGCGGGGGCCCCCACAGATACGCAGTATTTT
NA	TRBJ2-7	TRBD2	TRBV18	CASSPQAGGQVYEQYF	TGTGCCAGCTCACCACAGGCGGGAGGCCAAGTTTACGAGCAGTACTTC
NA	TRBJ1-1	NA	TRBV7-9	CASSQGHSTEAFF	TGTGCCAGCAGCCAGGGACATAGCACTGAAGCTTTCTTT